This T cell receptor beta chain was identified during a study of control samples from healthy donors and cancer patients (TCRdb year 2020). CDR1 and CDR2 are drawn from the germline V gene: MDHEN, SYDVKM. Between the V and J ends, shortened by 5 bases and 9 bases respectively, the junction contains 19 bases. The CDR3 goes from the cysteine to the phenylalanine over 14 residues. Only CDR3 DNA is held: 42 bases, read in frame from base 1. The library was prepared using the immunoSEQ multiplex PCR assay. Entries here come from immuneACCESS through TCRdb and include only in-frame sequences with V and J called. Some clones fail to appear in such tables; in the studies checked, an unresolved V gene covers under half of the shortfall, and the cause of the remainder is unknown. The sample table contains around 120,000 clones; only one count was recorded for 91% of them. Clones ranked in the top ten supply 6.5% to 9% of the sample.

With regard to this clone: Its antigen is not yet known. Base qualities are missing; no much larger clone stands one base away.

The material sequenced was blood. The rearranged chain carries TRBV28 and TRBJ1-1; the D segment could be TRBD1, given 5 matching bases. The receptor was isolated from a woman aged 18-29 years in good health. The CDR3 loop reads CASSQGTGYVKAFF. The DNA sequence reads TGTGCCAGCAGTCAGGGAACAGGATACGTAAAAGCTTTCTTT.